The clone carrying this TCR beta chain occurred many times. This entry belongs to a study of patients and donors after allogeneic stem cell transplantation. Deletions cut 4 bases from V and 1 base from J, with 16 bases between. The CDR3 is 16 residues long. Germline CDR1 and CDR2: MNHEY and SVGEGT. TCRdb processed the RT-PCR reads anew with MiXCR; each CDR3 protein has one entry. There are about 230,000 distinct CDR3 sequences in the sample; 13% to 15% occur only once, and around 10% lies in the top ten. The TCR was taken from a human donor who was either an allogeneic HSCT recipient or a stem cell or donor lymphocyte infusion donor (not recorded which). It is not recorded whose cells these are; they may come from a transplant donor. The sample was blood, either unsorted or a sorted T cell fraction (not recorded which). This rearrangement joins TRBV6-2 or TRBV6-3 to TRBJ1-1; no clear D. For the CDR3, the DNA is TGTGCCAGCAGTTTTCACTCTCAACGGGGGAACACTGAAGCTTTCTTT. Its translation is CASSFHSQRGNTEAFF.